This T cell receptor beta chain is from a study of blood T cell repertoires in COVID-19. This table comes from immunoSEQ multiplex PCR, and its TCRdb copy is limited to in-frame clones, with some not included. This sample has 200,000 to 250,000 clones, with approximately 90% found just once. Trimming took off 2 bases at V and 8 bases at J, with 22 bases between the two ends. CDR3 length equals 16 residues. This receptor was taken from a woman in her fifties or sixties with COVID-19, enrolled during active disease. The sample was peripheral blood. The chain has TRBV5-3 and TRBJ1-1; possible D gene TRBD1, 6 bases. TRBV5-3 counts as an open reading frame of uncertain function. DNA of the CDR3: TGTGCCAGAAGCTTCGAAGACAGGCCCATACCCGGGGAAGCTTTCTTT. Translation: CARSFEDRPIPGEAFF.